One sample yielded the 27 T cell receptor beta chains listed below, sequenced in a study of beta chain features in type 1 diabetes. What was sequenced were expressed TCRB transcripts, since all of the isolated RNA had been reverse transcribed. The assay was immunoSEQ multiplex PCR, and TCRdb's table has in-frame clones only and misses some. The table has 120,000 to 150,000 clones, around 50% seen once. Sequenced: Tregs from blood. The receptors stem from a man between 18 and 35 years old in good health.

This clone was detected a few times. V and J are TRBV5-1 and TRBJ2-1, with D uncertain. CDR1 and CDR2 (germline): SGHRS, YFSETQ. The CDR3 is 15 residues long. Trimming stripped 1 base from V and 3 bases from J, with 11 bases between. The CDR3 DNA reads TGCGCCAGCAGCTTGATAGCCCAAATCTACAATGAGCAGTTCTTC. As protein: CASSLIAQIYNEQFF. Combining the CDR3 with reference TRBV5-1 and TRBJ2-1 gives the whole variable domain KAGVTQTPRYLIKTRGQQVTLSCSPISGHRSVSWYQQTPGQGLQFLFEYFSETQRNKGNFPGRFSGRQFSNSRSEMNVSTLELGDSALYLCASSLIAQIYNEQFFGPGTRLTVL.

This sequence joins TRBV23-1 and TRBJ2-5; 7 bases match TRBD1. TRBV23-1 is an ORF for which the function is uncertain. The CDR3 length is 18 residues. After removal of 5 bases from V and 1 base from J, the junction contained 16 bases not matched to a gene. The CDR3 sequence: CASSETGWSEGSQETQYF. For the CDR3, the DNA is TGCGCCAGCAGTGAGACAGGGTGGAGTGAGGGTAGCCAAGAGACCCAGTACTTC.

The chain links TRBV5-1 to TRBJ2-4; 7 bases are a match to TRBD1. This CDR3 contains 15 residues. V lost 3 bases and J lost 3; bases outside the gene matches: 6. In germline, CDR1 is SGHRS, CDR2 YFSETQ. The CDR3 bases are TGCGCCAGCAGCTCGCCCCGGACAGGCAAAAACATTCAGTACTTC. Translating it yields CASSSPRTGKNIQYF.

The chain recombines TRBV28 with TRBJ2-4; D might be TRBD1 (5 bases). The CDR3 consists of 17 residues. The germline V and J ends were trimmed by 3 bases and 0 bases, with 15 bases remaining between them. Germline V gives CDR1 MDHEN, CDR2 SYDVKM. In nucleotides, the CDR3 is TGTGCCAGCAGTTTGCCTACAGGTTCGGGAGCCAAAAACATTCAGTACTTC. Its translation is CASSLPTGSGAKNIQYF.

The rearrangement uses TRBV14 and TRBJ1-1; perhaps TRBD1 as D (6 bases). V was pared by 3 bases and J by 8 bases, with 13 bases between. Germline CDR1 SGHDN, CDR2 FVKESK. The CDR3 covers 13 residues. CDR3 sequence (DNA): TGTGCCAGCAGCCAGGACAGCCTTTCCGAAGCTTTCTTT. This gives the protein CASSQDSLSEAFF.

The chain couples TRBV28 to TRBJ1-2; 8 bases align to TRBD1. The CDR3 loop spans 14 amino acids. The V and J ends lost 6 bases and 4 bases, in that order; junction bases with no gene match: 7. Germline loops: CDR1 MDHEN, CDR2 SYDVKM. This CDR3 is CASRGQGQVYGYTF. The CDR3 nucleotides are TGTGCCAGCAGAGGCCAGGGACAGGTCTATGGCTACACCTTC.

CDR3 amino acids: CASSYRDRVETQYF. CDR3 nucleotide sequence: TGTGCCAGCAGCTACCGGGACAGGGTGGAGACCCAGTACTTC. The chain joins TRBV11-2 to TRBJ2-5, with 9 nucleotides matching TRBD1. The CDR3 runs 14 residues. The germline CDR1 and CDR2 sequences are SGHAT and FQNNGV. Germline trimming cut 4 bases from V and 5 bases from J; bases unmatched to any gene: 5.

This clone was detected only a few times. The V call is TRBV29-1, the J call TRBJ2-3; a possible D gene is TRBD2 (6 bases). V gave up 5 bases and J gave up 1 base, with 10 bases separating them. CDR1 SQVTM and CDR2 ANQGSEA come from the germline V gene. This CDR3 has 13 amino acids. This CDR3 reads CSVRDLRTDTQYF. In DNA, the CDR3 is TGCAGCGTTAGGGACTTACGCACAGATACGCAGTATTTT.

The V call is TRBV30, the J call TRBJ2-3; perhaps TRBD2 as D (5 bases). This CDR3 comprises 14 residues. Trimming left V 0 bases short and J 1 base short, with 8 bases between. Germline V gene sequence: CDR1 GTSNPN, CDR2 SVGIG (reference sequence). CDR3 residues: CAWSVSGGTDTQYF. Written as DNA, the CDR3 is TGTGCCTGGAGTGTATCCGGGGGCACAGATACGCAGTATTTT.

V is TRBV7-7 and J is TRBJ2-2; no firm D call. The CDR3 totals 16 residues. Germline assignment: CDR1 SSHAT and CDR2 FNYEAQ (reference sequence). V was cut by 2 bases and J by 5 bases, with 15 bases left in between. This CDR3 is CASSLLGDGLTGELFF. The CDR3 DNA follows: TGTGCCAGCAGCTTATTAGGTGACGGGTTGACCGGGGAGCTGTTTTTT.

The rearrangement uses TRBV5-1 and TRBJ2-5; D is undetermined. Germline V lookup: CDR1 SGHRS, CDR2 YFSETQ. With 0 bases removed from V and 2 bases from J, the gap between germline ends came to 8 bases. The CDR3 has 14 residues. The DNA for the CDR3 is TGCGCCAGCAGCTTGGGCAGTGATCAAGAGACCCAGTACTTC. This encodes CASSLGSDQETQYF.

The gene calls are TRBV19 and TRBJ1-1, with 7 bases aligning to TRBD1. The trim removed 5 bases at V and 0 bases at J, leaving 9 bases unmatched. Germline loops: CDR1 LNHDA, CDR2 SQIVND (reference sequence). The CDR3 is 16 amino acids. The CDR3 coding sequence is TGTGCCAGTAGTGCCAGGACAGGCGTCCTGAACACTGAAGCTTTCTTT. It is translated as CASSARTGVLNTEAFF.

The J gene is TRBJ2-1, the V gene TRBV5-4; 7 bases are a match to TRBD2. The trim removed 5 bases at V and 2 bases at J, leaving 7 bases unmatched. The CDR3 covers 15 residues. Germline CDR1 reads SGHNT; CDR2 reads YYREEE (reference sequence). This CDR3 is CASRSGAGPYNEQFF. Written as DNA, the CDR3 is TGTGCCAGCAGATCGGGAGCGGGACCCTACAATGAGCAGTTCTTC.

This clone was detected only a few times. The chain uses TRBV7-2 and TRBJ2-5; 10 bases map to TRBD1. Trimming cost V 4 bases and J 5 bases; bases outside gene matches: 10. CDR1 is SGHTA and CDR2 is FQGNSA in the germline V gene. The CDR3 covers 16 residues. CDR3 coding DNA: TGTGCCAGCAGCTACTCGACAGGGGGCTTTGGGGAGACCCAGTACTTC. Encoded protein: CASSYSTGGFGETQYF.

The chain links TRBV30 to TRBJ1-3; D unclear. Germline CDR1 is GTSNPN and CDR2 is SVGIG (reference sequence). V gave up 5 bases and J gave up 0 bases, with 5 bases separating them. The CDR3 totals 12 residues. This CDR3 reads CAWPSSGNTIYF. CDR3 nucleotides: TGTGCCTGGCCCTCCTCTGGAAACACCATATATTTT.

The rearrangement links TRBV6-6 to TRBJ2-3, with TRBD2 identical over 7 bases. Germline V gene lookup returns CDR1 MNHNY and CDR2 SVGAGI (reference sequence). Unmatched junction bases numbered 8, after V lost 2 bases and J lost 3 bases. CDR3 length equals 16 residues. CDR3 amino acids: CASSYGLGWSTDTQYF. Written as DNA, the CDR3 is TGTGCCAGCAGTTACGGACTAGGGTGGTCAACAGATACGCAGTATTTT.

The J gene is TRBJ2-7, the V gene TRBV9; 10 bases align to TRBD1. The CDR3 covers 14 residues. CDR1 and CDR2 (germline): SGDLS, YYNGEE. V shed 4 bases and J 3 bases; nucleotides not matched to a gene: 4. CDR3 DNA sequence: TGTGCCAGCAGCCCCCGGACAGGGGGCTACGAGCAGTACTTC. This gives the protein CASSPRTGGYEQYF.

This clone appeared a single time. The CDR3 region has the DNA TGTGCCAGCAGTCCCGGGGGGGAGGCGATAAGAAAACTGTTTTTT. Encoded protein: CASSPGGEAIRKLFF. The J gene is TRBJ1-4, the V gene TRBV28; tentatively, D is TRBD1 (5 bases). The CDR3 totals 15 residues. The V end lost 5 bases, the J end lost 10 bases, and 20 bases lay between the germline ends. The germline gives CDR1 MDHEN, CDR2 SYDVKM.

The CDR3: CASRISGTDSGELFF. The CDR3 nucleotides read TGTGCCAGCAGGATATCCGGGACAGACTCCGGGGAGCTGTTTTTT. The V gene is TRBV6-6, the J gene TRBJ2-2, with TRBD1 identical over 7 bases. Per germline, CDR1 MNHNY and CDR2 SVGAGI (reference sequence). Trimming cost V 6 bases and J 6 bases; bases outside gene matches: 10. The length of the CDR3 is 15 residues.

This clone was counted a few times. The J gene is TRBJ1-1, the V gene TRBV7-9; D call uncertain. This CDR3 is built from 13 residues. The V end was cut by 6 bases, the J end by 0 bases, with 8 bases between. CDR1 and CDR2 from the germline V gene are SEHNR and FQNEAQ (reference sequence). This CDR3 reads CASRHELNTEAFF. The DNA for the CDR3 is TGTGCCAGCAGGCACGAGTTGAACACTGAAGCTTTCTTT.

This clone was counted a few times. The V and J genes are TRBV5-1 and TRBJ2-2, with no clear D. V was pared by 4 bases and J by 3 bases, with 7 bases between. The germline CDR1 and CDR2 sequences are SGHRS and YFSETQ. This CDR3 comprises 13 residues. CDR3 sequence: CASSLTDTGELFF. CDR3 nucleotides: TGCGCCAGCAGCCTAACGGACACCGGGGAGCTGTTTTTT.

A few counts support this clone. The V call is TRBV27, the J call TRBJ2-7, with 7 bases that match TRBD2. CDR3 length: 15 residues. CDR1 and CDR2 (germline): MNHEY, SMNVEV (reference sequence). Trimming at V came to 0 bases and at J to 6 bases, leaving 8 bases not matched to a gene. The chain's CDR3 is CASSLSLAGAGEQYF. The CDR3, as DNA: TGTGCCAGCAGTTTATCCCTTGCGGGAGCCGGCGAGCAGTACTTC.

CDR3 sequence: CASSLFRGKGEQYF. DNA for the CDR3: TGTGCCAGCAGTTTATTCAGGGGAAAGGGCGAGCAGTACTTC. This chain links TRBV27 with TRBJ2-7, with D perhaps TRBD1 (6 bases). The CDR3 consists of 14 residues. V gave up 1 base and J gave up 6 bases, with 13 bases separating them. Germline CDR1 MNHEY, CDR2 SMNVEV (reference sequence).

The chain carries TRBV29-1 and TRBJ1-2; possibly TRBD1 for D (5 bases). The CDR3 consists of 13 residues. Trimming cost V 0 bases and J 7 bases, with 12 bases left between them. In germline, CDR1 is SQVTM, CDR2 ANQGSEA. CDR3 amino acids: CSVEEGVRGGYTF. Here the CDR3 DNA reads TGCAGCGTTGAAGAAGGAGTTAGGGGTGGCTACACCTTC.

The chain carries TRBV10-3 and TRBJ1-1; D is ambiguous. CDR3 length: 16 amino acids. V dropped 0 bases and J dropped 0 bases, with 11 bases sitting between them. Germline CDR1 is ENHRY and CDR2 is SYGVKD. The CDR3 nucleotides are TGTGCCATCAGTGAGTCAATAAGGAGACTGAACACTGAAGCTTTCTTT. As protein: CAISESIRRLNTEAFF.

V is TRBV6-6 and J is TRBJ2-2; 11 nucleotides agree with TRBD1. The germline CDR1 and CDR2 sequences are MNHNY and SVGAGI (reference sequence). This CDR3 has 16 residues. The trim removed 6 bases at V and 0 bases at J, leaving 3 bases unmatched. DNA for the CDR3: TGTGCCAGCAGAGAGGGACAGGGGGCGAACACCGGGGAGCTGTTTTTT. This codes for CASREGQGANTGELFF.

This chain joins TRBV9 and TRBJ2-2, with 15 bases lining up with TRBD2. Germline assignment: CDR1 SGDLS and CDR2 YYNGEE. J was trimmed by 3 bases and V by 2 bases; bases with no gene match: 8. The CDR3 totals 19 residues. CDR3 sequence: CASSVTPGTSGGYTGELFF. The CDR3 DNA is TGTGCCAGCAGCGTGACTCCCGGGACTAGCGGGGGGTACACCGGGGAGCTGTTTTTT.